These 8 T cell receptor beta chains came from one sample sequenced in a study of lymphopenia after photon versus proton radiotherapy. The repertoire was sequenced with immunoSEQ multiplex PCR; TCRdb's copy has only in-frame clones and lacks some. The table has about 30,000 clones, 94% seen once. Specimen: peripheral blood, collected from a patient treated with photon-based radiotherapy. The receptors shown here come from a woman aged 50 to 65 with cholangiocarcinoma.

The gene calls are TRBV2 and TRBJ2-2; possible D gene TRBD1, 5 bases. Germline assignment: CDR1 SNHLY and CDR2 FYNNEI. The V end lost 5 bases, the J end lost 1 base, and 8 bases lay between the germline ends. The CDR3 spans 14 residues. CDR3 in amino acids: CASSRQQNTGELFF. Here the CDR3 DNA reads TGTGCCAGCAGTCGACAGCAGAACACCGGGGAGCTGTTTTTT.

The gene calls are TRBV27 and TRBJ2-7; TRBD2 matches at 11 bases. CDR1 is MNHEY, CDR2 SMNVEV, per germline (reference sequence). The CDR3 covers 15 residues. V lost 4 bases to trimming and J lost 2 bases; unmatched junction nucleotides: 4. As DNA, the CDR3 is TGTGCCAGCAGTTCCCGACTAGCGGGGACCTACGAGCAGTACTTC. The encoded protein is CASSSRLAGTYEQYF.

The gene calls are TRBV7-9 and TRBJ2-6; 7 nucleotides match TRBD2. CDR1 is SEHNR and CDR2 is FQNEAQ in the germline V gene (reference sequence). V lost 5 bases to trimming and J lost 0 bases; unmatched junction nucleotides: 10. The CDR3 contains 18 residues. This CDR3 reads CASSPRPAGNSGANVLTF. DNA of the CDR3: TGTGCCAGCAGCCCCAGGCCAGCGGGGAACTCTGGGGCCAACGTCCTGACTTTC.

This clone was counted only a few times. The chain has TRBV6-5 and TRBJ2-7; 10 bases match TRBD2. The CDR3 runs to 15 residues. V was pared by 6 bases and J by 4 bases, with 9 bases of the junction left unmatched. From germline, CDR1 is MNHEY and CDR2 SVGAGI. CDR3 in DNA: TGTGCCAGCAGGAATCCAGCGGGGGGGCGGTACGAGCAGTACTTC. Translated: CASRNPAGGRYEQYF.

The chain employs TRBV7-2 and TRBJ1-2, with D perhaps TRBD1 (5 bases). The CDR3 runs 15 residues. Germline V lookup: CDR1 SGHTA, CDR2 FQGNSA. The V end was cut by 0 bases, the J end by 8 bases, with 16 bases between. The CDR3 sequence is CASSLALSPGRGYTF. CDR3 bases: TGTGCCAGCAGCTTAGCGCTAAGTCCAGGGAGAGGCTACACCTTC.

For the CDR3, the DNA is TGTGCTAGTCGTACAGGGAATCAGCCCCAGCATTTT. Translating gives CASRTGNQPQHF. The chain uses TRBV12-5 and TRBJ1-5; possibly TRBD1 for D (6 bases). CDR1 is LGHNT and CDR2 is FRNRAP in the germline V gene. CDR3 size: 12 residues. The V end was cut by 8 bases, the J end by 4 bases, with 9 bases between.

DNA for the CDR3: TGTGCCAGCAGTGTTTCTCCCCTGGGAGCGGCTGAAGCTTTCTTT. It codes for CASSVSPLGAAEAFF. The V and J genes are TRBV2 and TRBJ1-1; unclear D gene. Trimming shortened V by 4 bases and J by 6 bases, and 18 bases separated the two germline ends. Germline CDR1 SNHLY, CDR2 FYNNEI. The CDR3 extends over 15 amino acids. Drawing the rest from reference TRBV2 and TRBJ1-1, the complete variable domain is EPEVTQTPSHQVTQMGQEVILRCVPISNHLYFYWYRQILGQKVEFLVSFYNNEISEKSEIFDDQFSVERPDGSNFTLKIRSTKLEDSAMYFCASSVSPLGAAEAFFGQGTRLTVV.

As DNA, the CDR3 is TGTGCCAGCAGCTTAGTACAGGGCCACATGAACACTGAAGCTTTCTTT. Its translation is CASSLVQGHMNTEAFF. The chain combines TRBV7-9 with TRBJ1-1; D might be TRBD1 (6 bases). V dropped 1 base and J dropped 0 bases, with 12 bases sitting between them. Germline V gene lookup returns CDR1 SEHNR and CDR2 FQNEAQ (reference sequence). CDR3 length: 16 amino acids.